The rows below give T cell receptor beta chains drawn from one sample of a study of blood T cell repertoires in COVID-19. TCRdb's copy holds only in-frame clones and misses some; the assay was immunoSEQ multiplex PCR. The sample yields under 200,000 clones, approximately 91% seen once. Sequencing was performed on PBMCs or T cells enriched from blood (not recorded which). These receptor sequences come from a woman younger than 30 who had recovered from COVID-19. The CDR3 runs from the conserved cysteine through the conserved F or W. D genes are given only for firm matches. Rows give clone size only sometimes, using once, few, many, or a class for an expanded clone.

v_call	clone_size	j_call	d_call	cdr3_nt	cdr3_aa
TRBV5-4	few	TRBJ1-1	.	TGTGCCAGCAGCGGCGCCGGGACACTGAACACTGAAGCTTTCTTT	CASSGAGTLNTEAFF
TRBV5-1	.	TRBJ2-5	TRBD1	TGCGCCAGCAGCTGGGGGAGACAGGGGAATGAGACCCAGTACTTC	CASSWGRQGNETQYF
TRBV29-1	.	TRBJ2-7	.	TGCAGCGTAGGACACTACGAGCAGTACTTC	CSVGHYEQYF
TRBV9	.	TRBJ2-7	TRBD2	TGTGCCAGCAGCACCGGGAGGGGGGCCTACGAGCAGTACTTC	CASSTGRGAYEQYF
TRBV19	.	TRBJ2-3	.	TGTGCCAGTAGTATGAGGACCGGCGGGGGCACAGATACGCAGTATTTT	CASSMRTGGGTDTQYF
TRBV6-2/TRBV6-3	.	TRBJ1-1	.	TGTGCCAGCAGTTCCTGGGGCGCCCACACTGAAGCTTTCTTT	CASSSWGAHTEAFF
TRBV19	.	TRBJ2-4	TRBD1	TGTGCCAGTAGTATCCGGACAGGGTGGGACAAAAACATTCAGTACTTC	CASSIRTGWDKNIQYF
TRBV29-1	few	TRBJ2-3	TRBD2	TGCAGCGTTGAACCGGGACTAGCGGAACGCCGCGCGACGCAGTATTTT	CSVEPGLAERRATQYF
TRBV25-1	.	TRBJ2-5	TRBD2	TGTGCCAGCAGTGAACGCGGGAGTGAAAAGACCCAGTACTTC	CASSERGSEKTQYF
TRBV11-2	once	TRBJ1-1	.	TGTGCCAGCAGCTTGGCCGGGTCGAACACTGAAGCTTTCTTT	CASSLAGSNTEAFF
TRBV7-9	.	TRBJ2-5	TRBD1	TGTGCCAGCACTAGTTGGGACAGGCTTGAGACCCAGTACTTC	CASTSWDRLETQYF
TRBV29-1	.	TRBJ2-7	.	TGCAGCGTGGAGGCGAGCTCCTACGAGCAGTACTTC	CSVEASSYEQYF
TRBV5-4	.	TRBJ2-7	TRBD2	TGTGCCAGCAGCTTGGGGACTAGCGGGAGCTTCTACGAGCAGTACTTC	CASSLGTSGSFYEQYF
TRBV11-1	.	TRBJ2-3	TRBD1	TGTGCCAGCAGCCCGACAGGGATAACAGATACGCAGTATTTT	CASSPTGITDTQYF
TRBV4-3	.	TRBJ1-2	.	TGCGCCAGCAGCCAAGGGTTCCCCCAGGGAGGGGGCTACACCTTC	CASSQGFPQGGGYTF
TRBV2	.	TRBJ2-1	TRBD1	TGTGCCAGCAGCACAGGGGTCCTCACCTACAATGAGCAGTTCTTC	CASSTGVLTYNEQFF
TRBV4-2	.	TRBJ1-3	.	TGTGCCAGCAGCCAAGTTGCCGCAGACTCTGGAAACACCATATATTTT	CASSQVAADSGNTIYF
TRBV28	.	TRBJ2-2	TRBD1	TGTGCCAGCAGTTTTGGGACAGCGAACACCGGGGAGCTGTTTTTT	CASSFGTANTGELFF
TRBV14	.	TRBJ2-5	.	TGTGCCAGCAGCCAAGATTTTCAGGAGACCCAGTACTTC	CASSQDFQETQYF
TRBV19	.	TRBJ2-3	TRBD2	TGTGCCAGTAGTATCTCCCCTAGCGGGAGGCAGTATTTT	CASSISPSGRQYF
TRBV7-8	.	TRBJ2-1	.	TGTGCCAGCAGTCTAGAGTGGCGGCCTAGCTCCTACAATGAGCAGTTCTTC	CASSLEWRPSSYNEQFF
TRBV5-6	few	TRBJ2-7	TRBD2	TGTGCCAGCAGCCCCCAAAGGAGGACTAGTCCAAGCTACGAGCAGTACTTC	CASSPQRRTSPSYEQYF
TRBV5-1	.	TRBJ2-1	.	TGCGCCAGCAGGCAACCCGGGGGCTCCTACAATGAGCAGTTCTTC	CASRQPGGSYNEQFF
TRBV7-2	.	TRBJ1-5	.	TGTGCCAGCAGCTTAGTACAGGGAGAACAGCCCCAGCATTTT	CASSLVQGEQPQHF
TRBV9	.	TRBJ2-7	.	TGTGCCAGCAGCGTAGTCGACAGCTACGAGCAGTACTTC	CASSVVDSYEQYF
TRBV6-5	.	TRBJ2-7	TRBD2	TGTGCCAGCAGTTACGAGGCTAGCGGTTCCTACGAGCAGTACTTC	CASSYEASGSYEQYF
TRBV7-2	.	TRBJ2-7	TRBD2	TGTGCCAGCAGCTTAGCGCTGGGACTAGCGGGAAGCTACGAGCAGTACTTC	CASSLALGLAGSYEQYF
TRBV18	once	TRBJ2-7	.	TGTGCCAGCTCACCACCTCGGCAGGGCCACGAGCAGTACTTC	CASSPPRQGHEQYF
TRBV7-9	.	TRBJ2-1	.	TGTGCCAGCAGCTTAGCGGGCGGGACAGCCTACAATGAGCAGTTCTTC	CASSLAGGTAYNEQFF
TRBV19	.	TRBJ1-6	TRBD1	TGTGCCAGTAGTACCAAACAGGGGATAAGGTCACCCCTCCACTTT	CASSTKQGIRSPLHF
TRBV28	.	TRBJ1-2	.	TGTGCCAGCAGTTTTTTGGCCGCAAATGGAGCAACGGGCTACACCTTC	CASSFLAANGATGYTF
TRBV27	.	TRBJ2-7	.	TGTGCCAGCAGTTTAAGACGCGGACTCTACGAGCAGTACTTC	CASSLRRGLYEQYF
TRBV3-1/TRBV3-2	.	TRBJ1-4	.	TGTGCCAGCAGCACCCGGGGGAGTAATGAAAAACTGTTTTTT	CASSTRGSNEKLFF
TRBV28	.	TRBJ2-1	TRBD2	TGTGCCAGCATAACTAGCGGGAGGTTCTCTAATGAGCAGTTCTTC	CASITSGRFSNEQFF
TRBV28	.	TRBJ1-2	TRBD1	TGTGCCAGCAGTTTACTCCAGGGACAGGGCCTAAACACCTTC	CASSLLQGQGLNTF
TRBV15	.	TRBJ2-1	.	TGTGCCACCAGCAGAGAACCGGCGCTAGGGGTTAATGAGCAGTTCTTC	CATSREPALGVNEQFF
TRBV28	.	TRBJ2-2	TRBD2	TGTGCCAGCACCATACTAGCGGGGAACACCGGGGAGCTGTTTTTT	CASTILAGNTGELFF
TRBV16	.	TRBJ1-1	.	TGTGCCAGCAGCCAATCCAGGGACACTGAAGCTTTCTTT	CASSQSRDTEAFF
TRBV10-3	.	TRBJ2-2	TRBD2	TGTGCCATCACTGCGGGAGGCCTGGCCGGGGAGCTGTTTTTT	CAITAGGLAGELFF
TRBV5-1	.	TRBJ2-1	.	TGCGCCAGCAGTGGGCAGGGGCGCTACAATGAGCAGTTCTTC	CASSGQGRYNEQFF
TRBV18	.	TRBJ1-3	TRBD1	TGTGCCAGCTCACCAGGGACAGAACAGAACACCATATATTTT	CASSPGTEQNTIYF
TRBV5-1	.	TRBJ2-7	TRBD1	TGCGCCAGCAGCAGGGACAGGGGCGAGCAGTACTTC	CASSRDRGEQYF
TRBV13	.	TRBJ2-7	TRBD2	TGTGCCAGCAAAACCGCTAGCGGTCGGACCTACGAGCAGTACTTC	CASKTASGRTYEQYF
TRBV27	.	TRBJ2-7	TRBD2	TGTGCCAGCAGTCCCCGGGCTAGCGGGTGGCTCACCTACGAGCAGTACTTC	CASSPRASGWLTYEQYF
TRBV21-1	.	TRBJ1-6	.	TGTGCCAGCAGGGCCGGGCAGGGGGCGAGTCAAAATTCACCCCTCCACTTT	CASRAGQGASQNSPLHF
TRBV6-5	.	TRBJ1-6	.	TGTGCCAGCAGGGTTTCGGGGAATTCACCCCTCCACTTT	CASRVSGNSPLHF
TRBV6-1	.	TRBJ2-7	.	TGTGCCAGCAGTGACAGGACTGCGTACGAGCAGTACTTC	CASSDRTAYEQYF
TRBV7-9	.	TRBJ1-3	.	TGTGCCAGCAGCTTCAGGCTCTCCTCTGGAAACACCATATATTTT	CASSFRLSSGNTIYF